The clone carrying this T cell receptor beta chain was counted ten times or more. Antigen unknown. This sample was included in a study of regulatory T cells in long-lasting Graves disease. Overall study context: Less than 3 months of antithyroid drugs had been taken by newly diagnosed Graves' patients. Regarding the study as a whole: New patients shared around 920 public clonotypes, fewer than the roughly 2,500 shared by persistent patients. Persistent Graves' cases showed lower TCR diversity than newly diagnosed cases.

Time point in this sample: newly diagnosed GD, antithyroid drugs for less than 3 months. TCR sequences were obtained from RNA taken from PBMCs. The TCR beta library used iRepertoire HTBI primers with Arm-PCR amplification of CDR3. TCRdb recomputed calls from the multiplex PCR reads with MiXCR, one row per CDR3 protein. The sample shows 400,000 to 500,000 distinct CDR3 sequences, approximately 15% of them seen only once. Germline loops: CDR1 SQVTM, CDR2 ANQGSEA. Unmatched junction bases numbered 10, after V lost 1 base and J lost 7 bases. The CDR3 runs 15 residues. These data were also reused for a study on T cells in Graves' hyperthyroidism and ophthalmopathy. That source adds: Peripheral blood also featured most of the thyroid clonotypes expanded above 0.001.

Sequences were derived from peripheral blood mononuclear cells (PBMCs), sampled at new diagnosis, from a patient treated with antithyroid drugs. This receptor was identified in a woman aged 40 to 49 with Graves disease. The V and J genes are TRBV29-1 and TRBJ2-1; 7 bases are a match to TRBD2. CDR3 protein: CSVEGGGSAWNEQFF. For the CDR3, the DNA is TGCAGCGTTGAAGGGGGCGGGAGCGCCTGGAATGAGCAGTTCTTC.